This TCR beta chain was sequenced for a study of T cells in Graves' hyperthyroidism and ophthalmopathy (dated by TCRdb to about 2019). For context, the study as a whole: Peripheral blood was sampled at the time of initial diagnosis, prior to any treatment. To identify TCR V-J signatures that set the groups apart, the researchers used a discovery cohort of more than 95 patients, made up of 43 with Graves' ophthalmopathy and some 55 with stable Graves' hyperthyroidism. Whether ophthalmopathy could be predicted prospectively was tested in an independent validation cohort made up of under 20 hyperthyroidism patients plus 17 patients who later progressed to ophthalmopathy. The 80 to 100 discovery patients were randomly divided into training and test sets at a 7:3 ratio. In addition, the study compared T-cell repertoires in thyroid tissue and in blood from a handful of Graves' hyperthyroidism patients. After blood sampling, hyperthyroidism patients were treated with methimazole at a starting dose of 30 mg daily, and ophthalmopathy patients were treated with high-dose intravenous methylprednisolone. The paper describes TCR Vbeta CDR3 sequencing of 130 to 150 peripheral blood samples, made up of some 40 ophthalmopathy patients, roughly 80 hyperthyroidism patients and 17 progressor patients. Study-wide conclusions, independent of this receptor: In validation, the model predicted progression to ophthalmopathy a median of around six months before onset, with about 71% sensitivity and roughly 72% specificity. No statistical method was used to set the sample size in advance, and investigators knew the group allocation. Ophthalmopathy was separated from stable hyperthyroidism by a 13 V-J signature model, with 85% to 90% sensitivity and about 81% specificity obtained in cross-validation and 80%/75% obtained in testing. Blood samples also contained most of the expanded thyroid clonotypes (frequency above 0.001), which suggests that blood repertoires may reflect thyroid immune responses.

Ophthalmopathy patients had moderately to severely active disease, Clinical Activity Score of at least 3, NOSPECS grade of at least 4, and duration under 3 months. Any patient with an uncontrolled infection, another autoimmune disease, pregnancy or lactation was excluded. Clinical symptoms, serum thyroxine and TRAb, thyroid ultrasound, and orbital computed tomography formed the basis for the diagnoses. PBMCs were isolated from more than 8 ml of fresh peripheral blood by Ficoll-Paque density gradient centrifugation. Total RNA was extracted using Trizol reagent, and RNA quality was assessed on an Agilent 2100 Bioanalyzer. This clonotype was recorded a few times. Its antigen is unknown. There are no base qualities to consult, and no much larger clone falls within one base. The TCR beta CDR3 regions were amplified from RNA transcripts. For the first round of RT-PCR on the TCR CDR3, the HTBI primer set was used together with the Qiagen OneStep RT-PCR kit. A second multiplex PCR round built the libraries, followed by size selection and purification. Sequencing of the libraries was done on an Illumina HiSeq2000 using paired-end 100 bp reads. On the study's bioinformatics: SOAPnuke was used to process the raw data, throwing out any read that contained adapters or uncalled bases, had a mean Phred below 15, or lacked an exact constant-primer or identifier match. COPE v1.2.5 was used to merge the high-quality paired reads, and each unique nucleotide sequence was defined as a clonotype. MiTCR v1.1 was used to align clonotypes to the IMGT TRBV, TRBD and TRBJ reference segments. Only V-J combinations with frequency above 0.0001, covering about 99% of repertoires, were analysed. A TCS score was defined as the ratio of F50 (clonal expansion) to E x V (chaos), with BLOSUM62-based TCRdist applied between CDR3 peptides within each V-J. Welch's t-statistics and random forest reduced fewer than 600 V-J features to roughly 13, which were used in a naive Bayes classifier (R e1071). Through fastp at Q25 and MiXCR, TCRdb rebuilt clones from the public reads, retaining in-frame beta chains. CDR3 protein duplicates are merged, each entry listing the most common genes and DNA. These V and J calls rely on TCRdb rather than the paper's analysis. The sample table shows some 490,000 distinct CDR3 sequences, and less than 25% are seen once. Of the sample, approximately 49% is held by the ten largest clones.

Including cysteine and phenylalanine, the CDR3 has 15 amino acids. Only CDR3 DNA remains: 45 bases, in frame from the first base. Relative to germline, V is missing 2 bases and J is missing 0 bases, with 2 bases of the junction outside any gene match. The germline V gene specifies SGDLS as CDR1 and YYNGEE as CDR2. Sequencing was done on a sample of blood. The chain employs TRBV9 and TRBJ1-2; 9 central bases correspond to TRBD1. This clonotype originated in a woman in her seventies with Graves' ophthalmopathy. The bases read TGTGCCAGCAGCGTGAGGACAGGGGCTAACTATGGCTACACCTTC. Translated, it gives CASSVRTGANYGYTF. When the CDR3 is completed using the reference TRBV9 and TRBJ1-2 genes on either side, the full variable domain is DSGVTQTPKHLITATGQRVTLRCSPRSGDLSVYWYQQSLDQGLQFLIQYYNGEERAKGNILERFSAQQFPDLHSELNLSSLELGDSALYFCASSVRTGANYGYTFGSGTRLTVV.